This T cell receptor beta chain was identified in a study of cytomegalovirus exposure and HLA in healthy donors. The ends were cut back, 4 bases at V and 6 bases at J, with 18 bases in the middle. The CDR3 is 16 residues long. The germline V gene encodes CDR1 MNHEY and CDR2 SMNVEV (reference sequence). The assay was immunoSEQ multiplex PCR, and TCRdb's table has in-frame clones only and misses some. Of 200,000 to 250,000 clones detected, approximately 84% appear once; the ten largest clones hold about 11%. The specimen sequenced was PBMCs. The chain joins TRBV27 to TRBJ2-2, with unresolved D. The TCR comes from a man in his late teens or twenties in good health and CMV-seropositive. The CDR3 sequence is CASSSSGEPRAGELFF. CDR3 DNA sequence: TGTGCCAGCAGTTCCTCAGGTGAACCACGCGCCGGGGAGCTGTTTTTT.